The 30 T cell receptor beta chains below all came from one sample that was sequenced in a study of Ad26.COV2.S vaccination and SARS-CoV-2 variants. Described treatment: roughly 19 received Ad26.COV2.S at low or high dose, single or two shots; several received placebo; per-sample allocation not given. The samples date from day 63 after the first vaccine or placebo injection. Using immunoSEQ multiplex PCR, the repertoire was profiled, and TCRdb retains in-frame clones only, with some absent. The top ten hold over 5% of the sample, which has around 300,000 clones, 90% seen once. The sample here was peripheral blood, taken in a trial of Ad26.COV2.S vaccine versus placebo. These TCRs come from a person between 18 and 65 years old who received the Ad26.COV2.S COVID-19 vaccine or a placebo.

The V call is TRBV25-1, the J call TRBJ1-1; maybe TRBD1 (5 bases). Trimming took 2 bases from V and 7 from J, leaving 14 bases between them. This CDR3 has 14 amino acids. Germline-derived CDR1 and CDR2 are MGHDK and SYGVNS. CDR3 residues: CASSEVGRDDEAFF. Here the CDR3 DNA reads TGTGCCAGCAGTGAAGTAGGCAGGGACGATGAAGCTTTCTTT.

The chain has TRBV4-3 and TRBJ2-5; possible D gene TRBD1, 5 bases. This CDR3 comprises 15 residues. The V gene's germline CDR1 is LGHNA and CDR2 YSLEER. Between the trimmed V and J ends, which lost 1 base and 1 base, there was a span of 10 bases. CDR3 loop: CASSQVWGFQETQYF. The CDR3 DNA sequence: TGCGCCAGCAGCCAAGTCTGGGGCTTCCAAGAGACCCAGTACTTC.

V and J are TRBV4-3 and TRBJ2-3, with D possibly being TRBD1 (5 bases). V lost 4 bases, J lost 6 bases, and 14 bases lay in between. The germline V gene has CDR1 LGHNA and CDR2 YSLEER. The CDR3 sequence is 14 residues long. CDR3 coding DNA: TGCGCCAGCAGCCGGGGCTACCAGGCGGATACGCAGTATTTT. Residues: CASSRGYQADTQYF.

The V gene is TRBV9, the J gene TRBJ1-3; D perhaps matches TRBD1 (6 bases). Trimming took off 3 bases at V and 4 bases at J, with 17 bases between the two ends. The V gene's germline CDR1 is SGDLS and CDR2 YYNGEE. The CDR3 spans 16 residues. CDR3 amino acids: CASSAQIGQSGNTIYF. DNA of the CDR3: TGTGCCAGCAGCGCCCAAATAGGACAGTCAGGAAACACCATATATTTT.

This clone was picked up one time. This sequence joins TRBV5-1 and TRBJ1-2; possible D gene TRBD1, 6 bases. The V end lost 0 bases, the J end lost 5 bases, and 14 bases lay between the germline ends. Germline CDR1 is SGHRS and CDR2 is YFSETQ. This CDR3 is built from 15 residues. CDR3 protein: CASSLEVTGSYGYTF. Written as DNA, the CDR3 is TGCGCCAGCAGCTTGGAAGTTACAGGGTCGTATGGCTACACCTTC.

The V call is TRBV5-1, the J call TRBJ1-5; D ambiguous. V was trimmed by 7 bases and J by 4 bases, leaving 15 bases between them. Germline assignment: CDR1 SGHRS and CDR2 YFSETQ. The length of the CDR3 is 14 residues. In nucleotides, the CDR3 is TGCGCCAGCTCGCAAGGACTAGCAAATCAGCCCCAGCATTTT. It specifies CASSQGLANQPQHF. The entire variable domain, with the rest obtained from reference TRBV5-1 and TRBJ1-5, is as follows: KAGVTQTPRYLIKTRGQQVTLSCSPISGHRSVSWYQQTPGQGLQFLFEYFSETQRNKGNFPGRFSGRQFSNSRSEMNVSTLELGDSALYLCASSQGLANQPQHFGDGTRLSIL.

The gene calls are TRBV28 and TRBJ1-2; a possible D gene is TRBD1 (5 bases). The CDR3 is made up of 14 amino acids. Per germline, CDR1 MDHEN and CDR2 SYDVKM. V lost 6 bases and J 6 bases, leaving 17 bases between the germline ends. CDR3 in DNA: TGTGCCAGCAGACCTTATGGGGGTGATGATGGCTACACCTTC. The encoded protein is CASRPYGGDDGYTF.

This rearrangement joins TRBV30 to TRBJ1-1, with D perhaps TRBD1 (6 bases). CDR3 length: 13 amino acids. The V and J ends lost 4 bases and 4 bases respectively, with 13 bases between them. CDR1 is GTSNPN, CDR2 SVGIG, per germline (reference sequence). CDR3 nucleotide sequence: TGTGCCTGGACCACGGACAGATCCACTGAAGCTTTCTTT. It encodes CAWTTDRSTEAFF.

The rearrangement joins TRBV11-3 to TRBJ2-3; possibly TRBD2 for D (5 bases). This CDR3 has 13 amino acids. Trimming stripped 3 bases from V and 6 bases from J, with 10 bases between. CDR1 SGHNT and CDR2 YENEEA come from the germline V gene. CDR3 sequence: CASSFTSYDTQYF. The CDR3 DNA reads TGTGCCAGCAGCTTTACTAGTTACGATACGCAGTATTTT.

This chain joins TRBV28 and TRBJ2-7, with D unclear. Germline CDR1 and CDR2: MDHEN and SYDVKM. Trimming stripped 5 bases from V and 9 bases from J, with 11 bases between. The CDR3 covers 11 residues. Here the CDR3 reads CASSNTFGQYV. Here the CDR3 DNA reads TGTGCCAGCAGTAACACCTTCGGGCAGTACGTC.

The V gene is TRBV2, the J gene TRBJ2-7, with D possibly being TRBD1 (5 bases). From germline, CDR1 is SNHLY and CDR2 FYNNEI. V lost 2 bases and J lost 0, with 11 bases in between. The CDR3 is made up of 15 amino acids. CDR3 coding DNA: TGTGCCAGCAGTGAATGGGGCACAGCCTCCTACGAGCAGTACGTC. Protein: CASSEWGTASYEQYV.

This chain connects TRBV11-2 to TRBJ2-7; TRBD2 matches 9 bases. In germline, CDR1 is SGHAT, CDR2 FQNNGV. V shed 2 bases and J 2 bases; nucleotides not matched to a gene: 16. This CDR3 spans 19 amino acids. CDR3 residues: CASSLRASSSGGTTYEQYF. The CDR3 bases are TGTGCCAGCAGCTTAAGGGCCTCGTCGAGCGGGGGGACCACCTACGAGCAGTACTTC. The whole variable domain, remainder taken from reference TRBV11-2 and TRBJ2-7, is EAGVAQSPRYKIIEKRQSVAFWCNPISGHATLYWYQQILGQGPKLLIQFQNNGVVDDSQLPKDRFSAERLKGVDSTLKIQPAKLEDSAVYLCASSLRASSSGGTTYEQYFGPGTRLTVT.

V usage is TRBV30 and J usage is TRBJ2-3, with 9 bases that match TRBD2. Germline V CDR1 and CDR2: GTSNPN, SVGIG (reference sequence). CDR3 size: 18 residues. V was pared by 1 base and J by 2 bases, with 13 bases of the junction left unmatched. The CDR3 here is CAWSGVEGGRAITDTQYF. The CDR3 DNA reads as TGTGCCTGGAGTGGAGTGGAGGGCGGGAGGGCCATCACAGATACGCAGTATTTT.

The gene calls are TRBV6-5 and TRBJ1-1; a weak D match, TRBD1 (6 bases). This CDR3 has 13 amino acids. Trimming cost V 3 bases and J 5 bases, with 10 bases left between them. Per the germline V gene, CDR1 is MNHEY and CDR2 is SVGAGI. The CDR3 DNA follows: TGTGCCAGCAGTTATGGGGGGACAACTGAAGCTTTCTTT. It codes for CASSYGGTTEAFF.

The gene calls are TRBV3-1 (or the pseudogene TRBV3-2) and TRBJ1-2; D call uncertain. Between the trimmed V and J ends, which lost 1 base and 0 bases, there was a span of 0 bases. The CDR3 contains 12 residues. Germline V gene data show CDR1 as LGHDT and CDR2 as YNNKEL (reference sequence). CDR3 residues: CASSQANYGYTF. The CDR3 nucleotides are TGTGCCAGCAGCCAAGCTAACTATGGCTACACCTTC.

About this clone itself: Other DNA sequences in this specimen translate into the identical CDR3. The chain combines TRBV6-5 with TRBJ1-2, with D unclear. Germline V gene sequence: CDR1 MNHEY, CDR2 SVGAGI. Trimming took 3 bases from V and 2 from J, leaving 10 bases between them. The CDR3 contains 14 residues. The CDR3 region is CASSYRQENYGYTF. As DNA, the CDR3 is TGTGCCAGCAGTTATCGGCAGGAAAACTATGGCTACACCTTC.

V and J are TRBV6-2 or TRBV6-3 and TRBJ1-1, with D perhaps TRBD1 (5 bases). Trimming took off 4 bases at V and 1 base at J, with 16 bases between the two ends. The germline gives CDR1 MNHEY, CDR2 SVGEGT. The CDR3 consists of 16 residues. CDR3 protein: CASSSPPGDGNTEAFF. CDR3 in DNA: TGTGCCAGCAGTTCCCCACCGGGGGACGGGAACACTGAAGCTTTCTTT.

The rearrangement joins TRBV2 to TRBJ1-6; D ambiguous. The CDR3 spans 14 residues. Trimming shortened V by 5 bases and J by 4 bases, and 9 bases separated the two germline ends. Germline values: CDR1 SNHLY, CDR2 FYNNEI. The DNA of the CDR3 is TGTGCCAGCAGTCATGAGAGGTATAATTCACCCCTCCACTTT. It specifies CASSHERYNSPLHF.

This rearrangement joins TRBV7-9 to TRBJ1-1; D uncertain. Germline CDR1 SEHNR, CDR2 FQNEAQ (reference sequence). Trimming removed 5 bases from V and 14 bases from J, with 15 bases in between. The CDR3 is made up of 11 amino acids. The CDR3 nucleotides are TGTGCCAGCAGCCAAGGGAGGTCGCCGTTCTTT. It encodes CASSQGRSPFF. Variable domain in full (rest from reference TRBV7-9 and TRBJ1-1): DTGVSQNPRHKITKRGQNVTFRCDPISEHNRLYWYRQTLGQGPEFLTYFQNEAQLEKSRLLSDRFSAERPKGSFSTLEIQRTEQGDSAMYLCASSQGRSPFFGQGTRLTVV.

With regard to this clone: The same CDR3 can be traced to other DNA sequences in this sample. CDR3 amino acids: CASSPGGDSGNTIYF. DNA for the CDR3: TGTGCCAGCTCACCCGGGGGTGACTCTGGAAACACCATATATTTT. The V and J genes are TRBV18 and TRBJ1-3, with TRBD1 as a possible D gene (5 bases). Trimming removed 3 bases at V and 0 bases at J, with 9 bases between. Germline CDR1 is KGHSH and CDR2 is LQKENI. This CDR3 is built from 15 residues. Drawing the rest from reference TRBV18 and TRBJ1-3, the complete variable domain is NAGVMQNPRHLVRRRGQEARLRCSPMKGHSHVYWYRQLPEEGLKFMVYLQKENIIDESGMPKERFSAEFPKEGPSILRIQQVVRGDSAAYFCASSPGGDSGNTIYFGEGSWLTVV.

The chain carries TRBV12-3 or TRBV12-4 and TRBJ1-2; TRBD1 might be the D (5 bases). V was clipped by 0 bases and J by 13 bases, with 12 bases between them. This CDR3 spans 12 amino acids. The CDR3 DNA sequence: TGTGCCAGCAGTTTAGCGCGGGGACCTTGCACCTTC. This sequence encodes CASSLARGPCTF.

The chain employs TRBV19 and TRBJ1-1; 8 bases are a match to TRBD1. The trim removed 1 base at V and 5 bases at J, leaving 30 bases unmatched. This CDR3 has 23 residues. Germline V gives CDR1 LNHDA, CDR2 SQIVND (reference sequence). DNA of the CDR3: TGTGCCAGTAGTATAGCCCCGGAACTAAAGACAGGGGAAGTACGGGGTCTGGTGACTGAAGCTTTCTTT. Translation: CASSIAPELKTGEVRGLVTEAFF.

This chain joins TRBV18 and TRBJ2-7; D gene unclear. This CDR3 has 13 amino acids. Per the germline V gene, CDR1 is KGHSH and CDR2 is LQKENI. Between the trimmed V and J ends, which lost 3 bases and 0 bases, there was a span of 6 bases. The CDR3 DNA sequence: TGTGCCAGCTCACCCTTTAGCTCCTACGAGCAGTACTTC. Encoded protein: CASSPFSSYEQYF.

The CDR3 loop reads CASSLALGDEKLFF. The DNA for the CDR3 is TGTGCCAGCAGCTTAGCCCTGGGGGACGAAAAACTGTTTTTT. V and J are TRBV7-2 and TRBJ1-4, with D maybe TRBD1 (5 bases). The CDR3 spans 14 residues. The V end lost 0 bases, the J end lost 8 bases, and 10 bases lay between the germline ends. CDR1 and CDR2 (germline): SGHTA, FQGNSA.

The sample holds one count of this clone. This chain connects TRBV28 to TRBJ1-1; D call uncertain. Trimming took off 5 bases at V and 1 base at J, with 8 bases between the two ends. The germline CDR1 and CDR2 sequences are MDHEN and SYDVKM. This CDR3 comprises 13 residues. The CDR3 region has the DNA TGTGCCAGCAGTGTAGGTCCGAACACTGAAGCTTTCTTT. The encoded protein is CASSVGPNTEAFF.

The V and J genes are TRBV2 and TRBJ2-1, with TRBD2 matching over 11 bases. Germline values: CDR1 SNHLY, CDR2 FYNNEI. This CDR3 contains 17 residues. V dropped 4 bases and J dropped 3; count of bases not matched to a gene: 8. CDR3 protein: CASSARTSGYLYNEQFF. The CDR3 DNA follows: TGTGCCAGCAGTGCCAGGACTAGCGGGTACCTCTACAATGAGCAGTTCTTC.

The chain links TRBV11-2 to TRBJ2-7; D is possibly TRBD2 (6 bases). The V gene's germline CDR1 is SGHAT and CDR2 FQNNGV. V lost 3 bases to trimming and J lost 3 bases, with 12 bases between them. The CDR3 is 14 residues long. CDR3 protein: CASSLGPAGYEQYV. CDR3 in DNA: TGTGCCAGCAGCTTGGGACCAGCGGGCTACGAGCAGTACGTC.

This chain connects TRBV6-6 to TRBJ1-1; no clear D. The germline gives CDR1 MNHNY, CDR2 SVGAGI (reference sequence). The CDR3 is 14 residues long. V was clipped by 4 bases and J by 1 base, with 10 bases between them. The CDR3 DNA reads TGTGCCAGCAGTTTCCCCGCGGAGAACACTGAAGCTTTCTTT. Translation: CASSFPAENTEAFF.

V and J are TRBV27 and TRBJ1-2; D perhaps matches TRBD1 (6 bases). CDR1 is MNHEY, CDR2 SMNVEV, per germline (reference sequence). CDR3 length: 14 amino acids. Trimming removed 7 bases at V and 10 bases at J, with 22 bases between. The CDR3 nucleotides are TGTGCCAGCAACCCCTATGGTACAGGGTCGTCCTACACCTTC. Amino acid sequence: CASNPYGTGSSYTF.

CDR3 DNA sequence: TGTGCCAGCAGTCTTCCGGACACTACTCCCACCTACGAGCAGTACTTC. It specifies CASSLPDTTPTYEQYF. The chain joins TRBV6-2 or TRBV6-3 to TRBJ2-7, with D possibly being TRBD1 (5 bases). The germline gives CDR1 MNHEY, CDR2 SVGEGT. Trimming stripped 5 bases from V and 2 bases from J, with 19 bases between. The CDR3 covers 16 residues.